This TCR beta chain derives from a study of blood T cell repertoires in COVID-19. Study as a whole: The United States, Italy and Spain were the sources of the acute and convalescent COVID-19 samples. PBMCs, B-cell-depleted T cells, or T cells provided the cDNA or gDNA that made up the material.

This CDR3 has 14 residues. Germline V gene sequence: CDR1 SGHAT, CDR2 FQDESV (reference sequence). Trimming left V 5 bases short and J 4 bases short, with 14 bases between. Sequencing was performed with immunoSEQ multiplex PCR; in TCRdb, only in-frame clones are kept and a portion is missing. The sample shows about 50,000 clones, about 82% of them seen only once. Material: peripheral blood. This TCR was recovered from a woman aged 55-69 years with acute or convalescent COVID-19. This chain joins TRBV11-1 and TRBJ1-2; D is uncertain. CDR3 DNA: TGTGCCAGCAGCCCAGCCGAGAGGAGCTATGGCTACACCTTC. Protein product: CASSPAERSYGYTF.